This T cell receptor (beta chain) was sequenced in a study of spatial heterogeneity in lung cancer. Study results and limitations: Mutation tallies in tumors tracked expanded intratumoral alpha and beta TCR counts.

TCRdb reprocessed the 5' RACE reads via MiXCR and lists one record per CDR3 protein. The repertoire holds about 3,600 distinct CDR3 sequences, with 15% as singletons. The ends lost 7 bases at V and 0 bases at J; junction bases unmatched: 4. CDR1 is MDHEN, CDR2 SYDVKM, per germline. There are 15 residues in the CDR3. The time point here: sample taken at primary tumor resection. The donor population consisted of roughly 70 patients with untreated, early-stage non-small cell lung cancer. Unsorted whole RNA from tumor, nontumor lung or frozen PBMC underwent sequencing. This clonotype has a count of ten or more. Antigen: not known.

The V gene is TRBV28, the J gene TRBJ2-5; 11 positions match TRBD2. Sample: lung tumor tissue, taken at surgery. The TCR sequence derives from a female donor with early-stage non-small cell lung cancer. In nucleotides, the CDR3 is TGTGCCAGCACCTCTAGCGGGGGGTACCAAGAGACCCAGTACTTC. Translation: CASTSSGGYQETQYF. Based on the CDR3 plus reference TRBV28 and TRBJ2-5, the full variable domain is DVKVTQSSRYLVKRTGEKVFLECVQDMDHENMFWYRQDPGLGLRLIYFSYDVKMKEKGDIPEGYSVSREKKERFSLILESASTNQTSMYLCASTSSGGYQETQYFGPGTRLLVL.